Each of the 3 T cell receptor beta chains below was sequenced from the same sample in a study of Tregs in tolerant kidney transplant recipients. Profiled with immunoSEQ multiplex PCR; TCRdb holds only in-frame clones, not every one. In the table there are roughly 120,000 clones, roughly 92% of which are singletons. Sequences were obtained from CD4+ T cells from blood. The receptor source for this set is a human donor in good health.

V is TRBV2 and J is TRBJ2-7; 7 bases map to TRBD2. From germline, CDR1 is SNHLY and CDR2 FYNNEI. This CDR3 is built from 13 residues. With 6 bases clipped from V and 1 base from J, the junction kept 3 bases outside the gene matches. CDR3 sequence: CASRRERSYEQYF. Written as DNA, the CDR3 is TGTGCCAGCAGGCGGGAGAGATCCTACGAGCAGTACTTC. The full variable domain, in which reference TRBV2 and TRBJ2-7 provide the parts outside the CDR3, is EPEVTQTPSHQVTQMGQEVILRCVPISNHLYFYWYRQILGQKVEFLVSFYNNEISEKSEIFDDQFSVERPDGSNFTLKIRSTKLEDSAMYFCASRRERSYEQYFGPGTRLTVT.

The chain combines TRBV7-2 with TRBJ2-1; D gene uncertain. CDR3 length: 14 amino acids. Trimming cost V 2 bases and J 0 bases, with 5 bases left between them. Germline loops: CDR1 SGHTA, CDR2 FQGNSA. The CDR3, as DNA: TGTGCCAGCAGCTTACGGGTCTCCTACAATGAGCAGTTCTTC. As protein: CASSLRVSYNEQFF.

V is TRBV4-1 and J is TRBJ2-3; a possible D gene is TRBD1 (5 bases). The germline V and J ends were trimmed by 4 bases and 0 bases, with 17 bases remaining between them. CDR1 MGHRA and CDR2 YSYEKL come from the germline V gene. CDR3 length: 17 residues. This CDR3 reads CASSLGPRTTSTDTQYF. In DNA, the CDR3 is TGCGCCAGCAGCCTGGGGCCCAGGACCACTAGCACAGATACGCAGTATTTT.